These 17 T cell receptor beta chains were all obtained from the same sample, sequenced in a study of vaccination and CD4 T cells after COVID-19. Treatment in this sample: approximately nine-day PBMC culture with coronavirus spike peptide pools or control peptides (ViraFEST assay). Antigen specificity for these receptors is unknown. Cultured CD4+ T cell DNA was sequenced using the Oncomine TCR Beta short-read assay. Each CDR3 protein is one row after TCRdb ran MiXCR on the PCR reads. In the table there are over 2,500 distinct CDR3 sequences, 20% to 25% of which are singletons. What was sequenced was CD4+ T cells from blood, cultured in vitro. All receptors come from a human donor who had recovered from COVID-19.

The rearrangement joins TRBV10-3 to TRBJ2-7; 10 nucleotides agree with TRBD1. The J segment lost 1 base and the V segment lost 3 bases, leaving 9 bases of the junction unmatched. This CDR3 comprises 17 residues. Germline assignment: CDR1 ENHRY and CDR2 SYGVKD. This CDR3 is CAISDSAGGQGSYEQYF. The CDR3 region has the DNA TGTGCCATCAGTGACTCCGCAGGGGGACAGGGGTCCTACGAGCAGTACTTC.

This clonotype was seen a handful of times. V gene TRBV25-1 combines with J gene TRBJ2-2; 9 nucleotides line up with TRBD1. J was trimmed by 4 bases and V by 4 bases; bases with no gene match: 13. This CDR3 comprises 18 residues. Germline V gene lookup returns CDR1 MGHDK and CDR2 SYGVNS. This CDR3 reads CASSGFPGQGSGTGELFF. The CDR3 DNA reads as TGTGCCAGCAGTGGCTTCCCCGGACAGGGGTCGGGCACCGGGGAGCTGTTTTTT.

The chain joins TRBV12-3 or TRBV12-4 to TRBJ1-2; 10 bases map to TRBD1. The CDR3 has 14 residues. V lost 6 bases, J lost 5 bases, and 6 bases stayed unmatched. The CDR3 region is CASRDRDRGYGYTF. The DNA for the CDR3 is TGTGCCAGCAGGGACCGGGACAGGGGATATGGCTACACCTTC.

With regard to this clonotype: A read error may account for a junction end that differs from germline. The chain combines TRBV6-1 with TRBJ2-3; D is perhaps TRBD1 (5 bases). There are 17 residues in the CDR3. The germline gives CDR1 MNHNS, CDR2 SASEGT. The CDR3 DNA reads TGTGCCAGCAGTGCCCCGGGTTCCCGAAACCCCACAGGTACGCAGTATTTT. Translating it yields CASSAPGSRNPTGTQYF.

The V gene is TRBV20-1, the J gene TRBJ1-1, with TRBD1 as a possible D gene (6 bases). The germline V gene has CDR1 DFQATT and CDR2 SNEGSKA (reference sequence). The CDR3 runs 14 residues. V gave up 2 bases and J gave up 0 bases, with 10 bases separating them. The CDR3 region is CSARKGTLNTEAFF. In nucleotides, the CDR3 is TGCAGTGCTAGAAAGGGGACACTGAACACTGAAGCTTTCTTT.

The chain couples TRBV7-8 to TRBJ2-1; 7 positions match TRBD1. Germline V gives CDR1 SGHVS, CDR2 FQNEAQ. The V segment lost 1 base and the J segment 10 bases; nucleotides outside the gene matches: 10. CDR3 length equals 15 residues. The CDR3 DNA is TGTGCCAGCAGCTTAGGAGGGGGCCCCTCCGCGGAGCAGTTCTTC. Encoded protein: CASSLGGGPSAEQFF.

V and J are TRBV10-3 and TRBJ2-3; 7 nucleotides match TRBD1. This CDR3 contains 13 residues. Germline V CDR1 and CDR2: ENHRY, SYGVKD. With 7 bases clipped from V and 3 bases from J, the junction kept 4 bases outside the gene matches. CDR3 DNA sequence: TGTGCCATCAAGGGGGCAGGGACAGATACGCAGTATTTT. Amino acids: CAIKGAGTDTQYF.

In its sample, this clonotype is medium-sized. The chain uses TRBV12-3 or TRBV12-4 and TRBJ2-7; perhaps TRBD2 as D (5 bases). Between the trimmed V and J ends, which lost 5 bases and 7 bases, there was a span of 15 bases. The length of the CDR3 is 13 residues. CDR3 sequence (DNA): TGTGCCAGCAGTGAGAGGGATGGTGGGGAGCAGTACTTC. Translation: CASSERDGGEQYF.

CDR3 in DNA: TGTGCCAGCAGCGGACAACGGGCTAGCGGGGGGGTTAGCACAGATACGCAGTATTTT. Amino acids: CASSGQRASGGVSTDTQYF. V gene TRBV7-9 combines with J gene TRBJ2-3, with 12 bases fitting TRBD2. Germline assignment: CDR1 SEHNR and CDR2 FQNEAQ (reference sequence). This CDR3 is 19 amino acids long. V lost 5 bases, J lost 0 bases, and 12 bases stayed unmatched.

V usage is TRBV19 and J usage is TRBJ1-1; TRBD1 matches 8 bases. Trimming cost V 4 bases and J 4 bases; bases outside gene matches: 5. Germline CDR1 is LNHDA and CDR2 is SQIVND (reference sequence). The CDR3 is 14 residues long. DNA of the CDR3: TGTGCCAGTAGTACCCAGGGGGCGAGCACTGAAGCTTTCTTT. It is translated as CASSTQGASTEAFF.

The V gene is TRBV7-8, the J gene TRBJ2-1; D possibly corresponds to TRBD2 (6 bases). With 5 bases removed from V and 9 bases from J, the gap between germline ends came to 17 bases. The CDR3 has 14 residues. The V gene's germline CDR1 is SGHVS and CDR2 FQNEAQ. DNA for the CDR3: TGTGCCAGCAGCAAGACTAGGACGCCCGGTGAGCAGTTCTTC. This sequence encodes CASSKTRTPGEQFF. Complete variable domain (other parts from reference TRBV7-8 and TRBJ2-1): GAGVSQSPRYKVAKRGQDVALRCDPISGHVSLFWYQQALGQGPEFLTYFQNEAQLDKSGLPSDRFFAERPEGSVSTLKIQRTQQEDSAVYLCASSKTRTPGEQFFGPGTRLTVL.

This clonotype was counted only a few times. The chain combines TRBV30 with TRBJ1-5; D uncertain. Germline V lookup: CDR1 GTSNPN, CDR2 SVGIG (reference sequence). The CDR3 covers 12 residues. The V and J ends lost 2 bases and 7 bases respectively, with 9 bases between them. DNA for the CDR3: TGTGCCTGGAGTCCACAAGGACAGCCCCAGCATTTT. This codes for CAWSPQGQPQHF.

This clonotype turned up a few times. The chain recombines TRBV2 with TRBJ2-7; D is unclear. This CDR3 is built from 13 residues. Trimming took off 7 bases at V and 4 bases at J, with 14 bases between the two ends. Per germline, CDR1 SNHLY and CDR2 FYNNEI. The CDR3 is CASTRTDGYEQYF. The CDR3 DNA reads TGTGCCAGCACCCGGACGGACGGTTACGAGCAGTACTTC.

This chain joins TRBV4-2 and TRBJ1-1; D may be TRBD1 (5 bases). Trimming pared 2 bases from V and 0 bases from J, leaving 13 bases between. This CDR3 is built from 16 residues. Germline CDR1 is LGHNA and CDR2 is YNFKEQ. This CDR3 reads CASSQHGGGMNTEAFF. The CDR3 coding sequence is TGTGCCAGCAGCCAACATGGGGGGGGAATGAACACTGAAGCTTTCTTT.

This clonotype is deemed hyperexpanded (1% or more). V usage is TRBV27 and J usage is TRBJ1-2; 10 bases are a match to TRBD1. Germline-derived CDR1 and CDR2 are MNHEY and SMNVEV (reference sequence). V lost 5 bases to trimming and J lost 3 bases; unmatched junction nucleotides: 0. The CDR3 has 13 amino acids. CDR3: CASSGQGDYGYTF. The DNA of the CDR3 is TGTGCCAGCAGTGGACAGGGGGACTATGGCTACACCTTC.

The rearrangement uses TRBV6-1 and TRBJ1-1; D unclear. V lost 5 bases, J lost 11 bases, and 15 bases lay in between. The CDR3 runs to 12 residues. Germline CDR1 reads MNHNS; CDR2 reads SASEGT. The CDR3 protein is CASSPGPPEAFF. The DNA of the CDR3 is TGTGCCAGCAGTCCCGGACCTCCCGAGGCTTTCTTT.

The chain recombines TRBV19 with TRBJ1-2, with 8 positions matching TRBD1. The CDR3 has 13 amino acids. Unmatched junction bases numbered 10, after V lost 10 bases and J lost 6 bases. The V gene's germline CDR1 is LNHDA and CDR2 SQIVND (reference sequence). CDR3 DNA sequence: TGTGCCACGATGGGACAGGAGGTTCATGGCTACACCTTC. This gives the protein CATMGQEVHGYTF.